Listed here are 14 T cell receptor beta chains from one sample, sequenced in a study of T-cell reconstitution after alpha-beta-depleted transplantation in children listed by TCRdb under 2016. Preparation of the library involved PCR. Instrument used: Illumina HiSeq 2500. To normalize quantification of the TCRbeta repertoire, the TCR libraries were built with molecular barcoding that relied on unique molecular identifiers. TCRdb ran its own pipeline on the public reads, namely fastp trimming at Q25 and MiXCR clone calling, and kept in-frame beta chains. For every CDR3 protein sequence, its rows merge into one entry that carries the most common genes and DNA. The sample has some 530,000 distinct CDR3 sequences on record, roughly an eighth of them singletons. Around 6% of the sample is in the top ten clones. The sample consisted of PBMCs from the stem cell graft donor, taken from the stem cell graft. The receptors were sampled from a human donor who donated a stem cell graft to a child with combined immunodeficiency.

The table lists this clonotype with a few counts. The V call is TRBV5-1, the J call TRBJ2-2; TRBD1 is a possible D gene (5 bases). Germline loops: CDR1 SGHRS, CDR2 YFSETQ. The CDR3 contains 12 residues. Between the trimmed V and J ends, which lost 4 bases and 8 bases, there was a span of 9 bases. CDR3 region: CASSPRVGELFF. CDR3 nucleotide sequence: TGCGCCAGCAGCCCCAGGGTTGGGGAGCTGTTTTTT.

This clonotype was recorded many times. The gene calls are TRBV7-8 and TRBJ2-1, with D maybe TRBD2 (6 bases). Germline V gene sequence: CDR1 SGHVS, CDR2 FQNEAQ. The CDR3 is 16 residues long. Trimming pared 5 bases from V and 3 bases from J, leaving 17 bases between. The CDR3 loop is CASSHSRDLSYNEQFF. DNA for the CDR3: TGTGCCAGCAGCCACAGCCGGGACTTGAGCTACAATGAGCAGTTCTTC. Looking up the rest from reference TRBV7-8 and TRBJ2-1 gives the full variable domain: GAGVSQSPRYKVAKRGQDVALRCDPISGHVSLFWYQQALGQGPEFLTYFQNEAQLDKSGLPSDRFFAERPEGSVSTLKIQRTQQEDSAVYLCASSHSRDLSYNEQFFGPGTRLTVL.

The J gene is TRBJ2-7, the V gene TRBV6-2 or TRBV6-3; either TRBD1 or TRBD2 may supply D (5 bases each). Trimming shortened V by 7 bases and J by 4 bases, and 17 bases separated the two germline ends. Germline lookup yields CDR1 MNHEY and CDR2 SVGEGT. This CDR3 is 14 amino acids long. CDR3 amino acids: CASKLGTGIYEQYF. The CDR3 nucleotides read TGTGCCAGCAAACTCGGGACCGGGATTTACGAGCAGTACTTC.

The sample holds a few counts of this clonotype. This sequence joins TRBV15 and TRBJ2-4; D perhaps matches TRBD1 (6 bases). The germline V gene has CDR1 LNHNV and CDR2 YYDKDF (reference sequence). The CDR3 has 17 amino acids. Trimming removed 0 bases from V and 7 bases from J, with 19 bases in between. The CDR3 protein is CATSRDIGGQLSNIQYF. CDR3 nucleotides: TGTGCCACCAGCAGAGATATTGGGGGCCAGCTCTCGAACATTCAGTACTTC. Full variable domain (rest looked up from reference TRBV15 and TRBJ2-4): DAMVIQNPRYQVTQFGKPVTLSCSQTLNHNVMYWYQQKSSQAPKLLFHYYDKDFNNEADTPDNFQSRRPNTSFCFLDIRSPGLGDTAMYLCATSRDIGGQLSNIQYFGAGTRLSVL.

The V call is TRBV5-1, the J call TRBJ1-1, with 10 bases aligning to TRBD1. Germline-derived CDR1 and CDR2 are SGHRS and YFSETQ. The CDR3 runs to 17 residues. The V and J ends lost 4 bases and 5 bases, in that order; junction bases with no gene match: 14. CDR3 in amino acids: CASSLIGWDRGKTEAFF. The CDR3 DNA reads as TGCGCCAGCAGCCTAATTGGGTGGGACAGGGGAAAGACTGAAGCTTTCTTT.

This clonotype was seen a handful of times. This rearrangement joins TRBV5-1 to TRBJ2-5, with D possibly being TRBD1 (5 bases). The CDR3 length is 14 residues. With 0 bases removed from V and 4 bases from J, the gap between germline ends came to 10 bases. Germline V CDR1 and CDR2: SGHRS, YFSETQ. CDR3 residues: CASSLDRPRETQYF. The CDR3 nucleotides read TGCGCCAGCAGCTTGGACAGGCCCCGAGAGACCCAGTACTTC.

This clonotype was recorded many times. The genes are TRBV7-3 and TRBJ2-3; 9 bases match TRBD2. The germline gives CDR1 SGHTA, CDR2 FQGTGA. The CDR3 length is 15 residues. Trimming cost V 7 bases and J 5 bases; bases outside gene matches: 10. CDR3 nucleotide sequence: TGTGCCAGCACCATTAGCGGGAGTTTGGAAGATACGCAGTATTTT. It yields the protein CASTISGSLEDTQYF. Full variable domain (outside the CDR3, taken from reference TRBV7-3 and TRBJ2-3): GAGVSQTPSNKVTEKGKYVELRCDPISGHTALYWYRQSLGQGPEFLIYFQGTGAADDSGLPNDRFFAVRPEGSVSTLKIQRTERGDSAVYLCASTISGSLEDTQYFGPGTRLTVL.

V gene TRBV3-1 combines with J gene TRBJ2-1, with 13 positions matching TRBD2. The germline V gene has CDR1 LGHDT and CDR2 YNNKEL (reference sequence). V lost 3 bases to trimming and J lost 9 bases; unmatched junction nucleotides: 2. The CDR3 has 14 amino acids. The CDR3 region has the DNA TGTGCCAGCAGCCACGGGACTAGCGGGATTGAGCAGTTCTTC. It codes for CASSHGTSGIEQFF.

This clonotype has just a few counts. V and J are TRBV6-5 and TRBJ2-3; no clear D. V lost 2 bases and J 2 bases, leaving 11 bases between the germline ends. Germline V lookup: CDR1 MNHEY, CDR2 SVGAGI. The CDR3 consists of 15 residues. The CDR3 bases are TGTGCCAGCAGTTACAGGCGGCCGTTCACAGATACGCAGTATTTT. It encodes CASSYRRPFTDTQYF.

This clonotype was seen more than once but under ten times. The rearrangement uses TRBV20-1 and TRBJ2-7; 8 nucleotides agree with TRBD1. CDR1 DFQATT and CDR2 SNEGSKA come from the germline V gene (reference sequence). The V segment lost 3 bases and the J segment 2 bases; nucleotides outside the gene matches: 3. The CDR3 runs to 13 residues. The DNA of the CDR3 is TGCAGTGCTAGGAGGACAGGGCCCTACGAGCAGTACTTC. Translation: CSARRTGPYEQYF.

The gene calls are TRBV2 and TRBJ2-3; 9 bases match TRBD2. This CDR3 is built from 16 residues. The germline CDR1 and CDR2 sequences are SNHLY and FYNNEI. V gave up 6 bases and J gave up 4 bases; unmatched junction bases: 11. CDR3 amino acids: CASRLRLAGSADTQYF. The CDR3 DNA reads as TGTGCCAGCAGACTCCGCCTAGCGGGGTCGGCAGATACGCAGTATTTT.

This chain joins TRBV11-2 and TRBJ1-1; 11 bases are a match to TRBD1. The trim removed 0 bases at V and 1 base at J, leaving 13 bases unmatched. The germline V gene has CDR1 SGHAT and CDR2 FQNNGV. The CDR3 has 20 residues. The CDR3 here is CASSLDLWDRGESRNTEAFF. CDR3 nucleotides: TGTGCCAGCAGCTTAGATCTCTGGGACAGGGGGGAGAGTCGGAACACTGAAGCTTTCTTT.

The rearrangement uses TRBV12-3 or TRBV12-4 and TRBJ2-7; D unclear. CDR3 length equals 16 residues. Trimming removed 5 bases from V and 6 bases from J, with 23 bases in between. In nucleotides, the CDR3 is TGTGCCAGCAGTCCCGGGTCGAACCGGGCCCGCTCCGAGCAGTACTTC. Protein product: CASSPGSNRARSEQYF.

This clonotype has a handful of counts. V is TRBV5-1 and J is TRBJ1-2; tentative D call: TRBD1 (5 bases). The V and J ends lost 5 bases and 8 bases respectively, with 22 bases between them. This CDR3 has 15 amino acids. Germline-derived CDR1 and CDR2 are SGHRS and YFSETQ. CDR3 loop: CASSWTRDDVGGYTF. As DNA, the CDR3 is TGCGCCAGCAGTTGGACTCGGGACGACGTTGGGGGCTACACCTTC.